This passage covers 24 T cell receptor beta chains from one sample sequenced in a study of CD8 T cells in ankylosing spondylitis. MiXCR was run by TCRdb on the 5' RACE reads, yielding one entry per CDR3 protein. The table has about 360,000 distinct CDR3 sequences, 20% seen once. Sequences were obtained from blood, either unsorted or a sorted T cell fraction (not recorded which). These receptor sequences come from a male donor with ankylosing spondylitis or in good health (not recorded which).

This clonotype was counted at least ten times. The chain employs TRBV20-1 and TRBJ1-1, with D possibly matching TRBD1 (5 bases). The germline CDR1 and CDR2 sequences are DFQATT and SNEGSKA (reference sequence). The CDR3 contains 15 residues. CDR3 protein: CSVPSAGQVNTEAFF. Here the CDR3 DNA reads TGCAGCGTACCATCGGCAGGGCAGGTGAACACTGAAGCTTTCTTT.

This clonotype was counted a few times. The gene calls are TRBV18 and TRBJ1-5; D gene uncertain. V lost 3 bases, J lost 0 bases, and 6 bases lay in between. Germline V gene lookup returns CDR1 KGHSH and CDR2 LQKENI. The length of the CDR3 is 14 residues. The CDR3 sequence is CASSPGNSNQPQHF. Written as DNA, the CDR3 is TGTGCCAGCTCACCGGGCAATAGCAATCAGCCCCAGCATTTT.

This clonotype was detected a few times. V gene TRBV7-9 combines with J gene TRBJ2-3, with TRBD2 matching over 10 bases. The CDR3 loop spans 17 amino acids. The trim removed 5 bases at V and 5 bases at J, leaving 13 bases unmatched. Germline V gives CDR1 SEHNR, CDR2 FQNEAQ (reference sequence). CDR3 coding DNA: TGTGCCAGCAGCCCGCACATAGCGGGGGGCCTGTTAGATACGCAGTATTTT. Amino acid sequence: CASSPHIAGGLLDTQYF.

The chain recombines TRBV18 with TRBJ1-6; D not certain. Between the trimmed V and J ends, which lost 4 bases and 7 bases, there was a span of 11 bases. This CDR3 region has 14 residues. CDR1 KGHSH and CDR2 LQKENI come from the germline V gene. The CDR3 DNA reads TGTGCCAGCTCACAGTGGGATGGAAATTCACCCCTCCACTTT. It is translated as CASSQWDGNSPLHF.

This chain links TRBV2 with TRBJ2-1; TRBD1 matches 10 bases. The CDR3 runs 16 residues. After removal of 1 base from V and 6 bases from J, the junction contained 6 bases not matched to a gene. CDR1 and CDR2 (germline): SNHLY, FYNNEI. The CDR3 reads CASSEVGGQGGNEQFF. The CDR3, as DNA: TGTGCCAGCAGTGAAGTTGGTGGACAGGGGGGCAATGAGCAGTTCTTC.

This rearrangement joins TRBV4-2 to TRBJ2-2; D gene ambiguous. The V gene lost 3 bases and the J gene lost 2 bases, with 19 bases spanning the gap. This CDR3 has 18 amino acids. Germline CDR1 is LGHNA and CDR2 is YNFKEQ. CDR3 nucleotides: TGTGCCAGCAGCCACGGCCCCCCGGGTAGCATAAACACCGGGGAGCTGTTTTTT. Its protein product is CASSHGPPGSINTGELFF.

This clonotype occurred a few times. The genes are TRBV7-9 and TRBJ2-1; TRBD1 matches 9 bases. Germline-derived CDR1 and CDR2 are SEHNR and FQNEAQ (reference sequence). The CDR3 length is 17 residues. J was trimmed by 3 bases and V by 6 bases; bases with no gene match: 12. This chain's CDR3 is CASSPTGGNRNYNEQFF. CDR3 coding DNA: TGTGCCAGCAGTCCCACAGGGGGCAACCGTAACTACAATGAGCAGTTCTTC.

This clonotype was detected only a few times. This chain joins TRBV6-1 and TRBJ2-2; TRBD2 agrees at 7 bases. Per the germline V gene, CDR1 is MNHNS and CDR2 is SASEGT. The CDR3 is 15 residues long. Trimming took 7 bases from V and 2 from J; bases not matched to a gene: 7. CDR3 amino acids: CASIPSGENTGELFF. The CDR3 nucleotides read TGTGCCAGCATCCCCAGCGGGGAAAACACCGGGGAGCTGTTTTTT.

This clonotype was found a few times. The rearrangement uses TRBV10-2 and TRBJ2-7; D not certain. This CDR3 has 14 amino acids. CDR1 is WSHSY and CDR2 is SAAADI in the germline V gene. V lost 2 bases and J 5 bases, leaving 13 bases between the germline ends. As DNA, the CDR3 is TGCGCCAGCAGTGAGATAGGGTCAAGCGACGAGCAGTACTTC. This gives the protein CASSEIGSSDEQYF.

This chain's CDR3 is CASKAVGTSGGRRADTQYF. In DNA form, the CDR3 reads TGTGCCAGCAAAGCCGTGGGGACTAGCGGGGGAAGGAGGGCAGATACGCAGTATTTT. V is TRBV2 and J is TRBJ2-3; 14 bases match TRBD2. This CDR3 has 19 residues. The J segment lost 4 bases and the V segment lost 7 bases, leaving 16 bases of the junction unmatched. Germline CDR1 SNHLY, CDR2 FYNNEI.

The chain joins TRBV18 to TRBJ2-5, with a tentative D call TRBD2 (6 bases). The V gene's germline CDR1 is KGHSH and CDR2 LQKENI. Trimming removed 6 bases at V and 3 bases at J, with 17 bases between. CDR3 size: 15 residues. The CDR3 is CASSPGEAGEETQYF. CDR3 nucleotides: TGTGCCAGCTCCCCGGGGGAGGCTGGAGAAGAGACCCAGTACTTC.

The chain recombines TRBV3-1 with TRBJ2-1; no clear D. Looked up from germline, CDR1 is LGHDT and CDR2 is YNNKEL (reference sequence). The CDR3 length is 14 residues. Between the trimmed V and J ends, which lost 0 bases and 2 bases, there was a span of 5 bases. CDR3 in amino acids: CASSQEDAYNEQFF. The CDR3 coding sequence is TGTGCCAGCAGCCAAGAGGACGCCTACAATGAGCAGTTCTTC.

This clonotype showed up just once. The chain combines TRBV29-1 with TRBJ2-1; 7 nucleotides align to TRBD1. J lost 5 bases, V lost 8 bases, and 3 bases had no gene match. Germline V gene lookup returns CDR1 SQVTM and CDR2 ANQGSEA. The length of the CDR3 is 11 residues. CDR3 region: CSWGTDNEQFF. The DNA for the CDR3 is TGCAGCTGGGGGACAGACAATGAGCAGTTCTTC.

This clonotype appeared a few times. CDR3 in amino acids: CASSQDLPGGVTDTQYF. The CDR3 bases are TGCGCCAGCAGCCAAGATCTACCGGGGGGTGTTACAGATACGCAGTATTTT. J is TRBJ2-3 and V is TRBV4-1; 7 bases agree with TRBD2. The length of the CDR3 is 17 residues. Per germline, CDR1 MGHRA and CDR2 YSYEKL. J was trimmed by 3 bases and V by 0 bases; bases with no gene match: 9.

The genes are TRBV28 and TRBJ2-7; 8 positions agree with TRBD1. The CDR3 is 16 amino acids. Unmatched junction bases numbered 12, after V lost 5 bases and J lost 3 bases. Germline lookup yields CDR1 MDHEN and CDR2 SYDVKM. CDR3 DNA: TGTGCCAGCAGTCCGCCTCGGACAGGGCGGGACTACGAGCAGTACTTC. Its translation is CASSPPRTGRDYEQYF.

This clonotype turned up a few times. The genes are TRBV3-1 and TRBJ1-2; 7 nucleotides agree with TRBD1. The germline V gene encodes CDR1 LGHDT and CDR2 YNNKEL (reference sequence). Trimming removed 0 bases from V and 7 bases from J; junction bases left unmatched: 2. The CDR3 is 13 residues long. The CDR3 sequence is CASSQETGSGYTF. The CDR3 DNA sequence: TGTGCCAGCAGCCAAGAGACAGGGAGTGGCTACACCTTC. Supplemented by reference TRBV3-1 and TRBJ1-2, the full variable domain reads DTAVSQTPKYLVTQMGNDKSIKCEQNLGHDTMYWYKQDSKKFLKIMFSYNNKELIINETVPNRFSPKSPDKAHLNLHINSLELGDSAVYFCASSQETGSGYTFGSGTRLTVV.

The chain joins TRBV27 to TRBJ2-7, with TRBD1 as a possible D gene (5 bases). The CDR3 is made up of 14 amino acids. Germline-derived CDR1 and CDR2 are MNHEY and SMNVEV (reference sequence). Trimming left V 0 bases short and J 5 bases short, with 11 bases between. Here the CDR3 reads CASSLSGQVHEQYF. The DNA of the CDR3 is TGTGCCAGCAGTTTATCGGGGCAGGTCCACGAGCAGTACTTC.

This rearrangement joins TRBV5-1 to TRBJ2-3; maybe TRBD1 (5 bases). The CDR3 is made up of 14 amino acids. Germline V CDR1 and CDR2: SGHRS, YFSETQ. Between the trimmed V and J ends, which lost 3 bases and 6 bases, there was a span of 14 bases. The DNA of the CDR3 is TGCGCCAGCAGCTCAACGGACACCCTGGATACGCAGTATTTT. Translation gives CASSSTDTLDTQYF.

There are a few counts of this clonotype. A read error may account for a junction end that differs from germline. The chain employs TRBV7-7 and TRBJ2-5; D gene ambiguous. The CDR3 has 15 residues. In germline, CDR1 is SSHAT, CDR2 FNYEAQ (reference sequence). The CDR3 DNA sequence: TGTGCTAGCAGCTTAGATCTCCGTGGCCCGGAGACCCAGTACTTC. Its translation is CASSLDLRGPETQYF.

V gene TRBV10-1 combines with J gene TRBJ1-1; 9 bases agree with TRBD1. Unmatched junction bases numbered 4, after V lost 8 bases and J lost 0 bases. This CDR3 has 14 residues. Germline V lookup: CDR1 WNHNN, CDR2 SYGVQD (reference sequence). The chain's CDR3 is CASQTGGLNTEAFF. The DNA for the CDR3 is TGCGCCAGCCAGACAGGGGGGCTGAACACTGAAGCTTTCTTT.

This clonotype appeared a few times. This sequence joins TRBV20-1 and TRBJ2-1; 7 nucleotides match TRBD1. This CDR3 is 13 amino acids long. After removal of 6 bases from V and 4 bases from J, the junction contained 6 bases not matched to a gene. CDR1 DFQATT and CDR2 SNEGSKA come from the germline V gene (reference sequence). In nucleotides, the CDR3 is TGCAGTGCCACGGGACAGCTTTACAATGAGCAGTTCTTC. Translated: CSATGQLYNEQFF.

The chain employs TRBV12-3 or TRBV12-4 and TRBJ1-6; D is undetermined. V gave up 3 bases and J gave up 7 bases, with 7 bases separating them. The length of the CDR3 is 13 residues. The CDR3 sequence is CASSFSRNSPLHF. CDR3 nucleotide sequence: TGTGCCAGCAGTTTTTCCCGAAATTCACCCCTCCACTTT.

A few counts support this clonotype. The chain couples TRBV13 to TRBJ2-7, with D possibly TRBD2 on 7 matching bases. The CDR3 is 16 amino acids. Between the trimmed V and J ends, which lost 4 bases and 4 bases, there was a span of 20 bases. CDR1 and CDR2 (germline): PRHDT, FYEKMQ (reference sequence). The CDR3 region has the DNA TGTGCCAGCAGCTCACGGGGGACCGGGGGGCCTTACGAGCAGTACTTC. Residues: CASSSRGTGGPYEQYF.

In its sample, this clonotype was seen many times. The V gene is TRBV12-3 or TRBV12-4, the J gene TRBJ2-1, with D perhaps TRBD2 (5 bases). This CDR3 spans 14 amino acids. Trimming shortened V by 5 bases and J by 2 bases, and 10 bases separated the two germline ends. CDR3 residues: CASSTGLAYNEQFF. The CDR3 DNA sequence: TGTGCCAGCAGTACGGGGTTAGCCTACAATGAGCAGTTCTTC.